The clone carrying this TCR beta chain appeared a few times. Its antigen is not identified. Amplification used 60 Vbeta primers and 13 Jbeta primers. Only in-frame clones appear in the TCRdb table, and some are missing; sequencing was by immunoSEQ multiplex PCR. The sample yields 150,000 or so clones, 76% seen once. Germline assignment: CDR1 MRHNA and CDR2 SNTAGT. Trimming cost V 5 bases and J 0 bases; bases outside gene matches: 2. There are 15 residues in the CDR3. This sample was taken from a study of cytomegalovirus exposure and HLA in healthy donors. About the research overall: The study placed around 85% of its 350 to 400 genotyped donors in the Caucasian-associated ancestry cluster.

Study results and limitations: The HLA-A and HLA-B alleles of most subjects were reportedly predicted accurately from TCR beta sequences. One variant, a missense change in DCLRE1C, was linked in a later analysis to TCR beta V- and J-gene trimming.

The chain uses TRBV6-4 and TRBJ2-1; 9 bases line up with TRBD1. Sequencing used PBMCs. This clonotype was sampled from a male donor in good health and CMV-seronegative. This CDR3 is CASSPTGGSYNEQFF. CDR3 DNA: TGTGCCAGCAGTCCGACAGGGGGCTCCTACAATGAGCAGTTCTTC.